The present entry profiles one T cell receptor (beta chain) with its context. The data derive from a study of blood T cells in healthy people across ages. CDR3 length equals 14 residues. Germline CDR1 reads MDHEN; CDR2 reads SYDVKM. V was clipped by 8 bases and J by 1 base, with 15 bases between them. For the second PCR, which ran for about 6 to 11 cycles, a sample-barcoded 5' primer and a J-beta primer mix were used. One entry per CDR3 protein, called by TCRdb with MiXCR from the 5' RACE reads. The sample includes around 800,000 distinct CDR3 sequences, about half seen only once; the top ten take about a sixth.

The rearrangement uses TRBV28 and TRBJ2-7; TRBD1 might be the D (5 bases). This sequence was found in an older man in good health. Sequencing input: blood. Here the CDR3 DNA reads TGTGCCAGCGTGGGGCAGGCAGCATCCTACGAGCAGTACTTC. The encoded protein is CASVGQAASYEQYF.